This T cell receptor beta chain emerged from a study of somatic mutations in cytotoxic T cells in rheumatoid arthritis. Study findings and constraints: There were about an eighth of the 65 patients in whom the largest CD8+ clone exceeded 20% of CD8+ cells.

The J segment lost 6 bases and the V segment lost 6 bases, leaving 14 bases of the junction unmatched. Germline CDR1 reads ENHRY; CDR2 reads SYGVKD. This CDR3 region has 17 residues. TCRdb's table, derived via immunoSEQ multiplex PCR, lists solely in-frame clones and lacks some. This repertoire shows about 16,000 clones, about 83% found once; its top ten account for roughly 17%. Concerning this clone itself: The antigen is undetermined.

Sample: CD8+ T cells sorted from blood. The chain combines TRBV10-3 with TRBJ2-1; 10 nucleotides line up with TRBD2. This TCR was recovered from an adult with rheumatoid arthritis. CDR3 loop: CAISPRGSSGGPNEQFF. In DNA form, the CDR3 reads TGTGCCATCAGCCCCCGGGGGAGTAGCGGGGGGCCCAATGAGCAGTTCTTC.